The T cell receptor beta chain described here comes from a study of T cell responses to AZD1222 COVID-19 vaccine. The data were produced by immunoSEQ multiplex PCR, yet TCRdb's version contains in-frame clones alone and is incomplete. The data contain a few hundred thousand clones, 80% to 95% of them seen just once; the ten biggest clones take up less than 0.65%. The CDR3 sequence is 18 residues long. Germline V gene sequence: CDR1 SGDLS, CDR2 YYNGEE. V lost 7 bases and J lost 0, with 20 bases in between. The sequences come from peripheral blood, collected on day 0 of AZD1222 vaccination. This chain uses TRBV9 with TRBJ2-6, with a possible D match to TRBD1 (6 bases). The receptor was derived from an adult in good health. The CDR3 nucleotides read TGTGCCAGCCAAAAACGGGACACGCCTAACTCTGGGGCCAACGTCCTGACTTTC. It specifies CASQKRDTPNSGANVLTF.